This note documents a single T cell receptor beta chain sequence. Its antigen is unknown. No per-base quality is available; no much larger clone lies one base away. Synthesis of TCR cDNA relied on 5'RACE template switching, a step that introduced a universal primer site along with unique molecular identifiers. Priming of cDNA synthesis was performed from both the TCR alpha and TCR beta constant segments. Library amplification used two PCR steps, and the second PCR step added sample barcodes and sequencing adapters. Sequencing of libraries was performed on Illumina HiSeq 2500 (2x100 bp) or NovaSeq (2x150 bp). As for the authors' bioinformatics: MIGEC was used to demultiplex reads and collapse the reads into UMI consensus sequences, and MiXCR was used for V(D)J alignment. Clonotypes responding to the vaccine were identified with edgeR on replicate PBMC samples, with the criteria of FDR below 0.01 and a log2 fold change above 5 up to day 15. CD4 or CD8 identity was assigned to each bulk clonotype according to whether the clonotype was present at higher abundance in the sequenced CD4 repertoire or the sequenced CD8 repertoire. TCRdb handled the public reads itself, with Q25 trimming in fastp and clone calling in MiXCR, and kept productive beta chains. Every distinct CDR3 protein forms one entry, paired with its most common genes and DNA. These V and J calls rely on TCRdb rather than the paper's analysis. This sample gives tens of thousands of distinct CDR3 sequences in total; 7.5% to 9% of them show up just once. More than 35% of the sample belongs to the ten largest clones.

This sample's treatment or condition label indicates: live attenuated yellow fever vaccine strain. PBMCs were isolated from peripheral blood using a standard Ficoll-Paque protocol. CD4 and CD8 T-cell fractions were isolated with Dynabeads CD4 and CD8 positive selection kits. TriZol was used to extract RNA from bulk PBMCs, CD4 and CD8 fractions, and dextramer-positive and dextramer-negative fractions. The record originates from a study of T cells after yellow fever vaccination (dated by TCRdb to 2018 to 2020). With regard to the full study: The SMART-Seq v4 Ultra Low Input RNA kit was used to prepare libraries from fractions with low cell numbers. The cohort comprised two healthy male donors, one aged 18 to 29 and one aged 30 to 39 years. Bulk PBMC replicates and cell subsets were isolated from blood drawn at multiple timepoints before and after both primary and secondary immunization. To track T-cell clones before and after primary and booster YFV17D yellow fever vaccination, bulk TCR alpha and beta repertoires were sequenced longitudinally. Overall study results and their limits: A small share of clonotypes occurred in both CD4 and CD8 compartments, likely arising from convergent recombination. Most clones expanded after primary vaccination were re-detected after the booster (just under 97% of CD4 and approximately 88% of CD8), suggesting broad memory maintenance. The study included only two donors, which limits how far the findings can be generalized. Because abundant contaminating clonotypes from the bulk population could be contained in FACS-sorted repertoires, computational filtering was required. The secondary T-cell response was weaker than the primary response but faster, peaking on day 5 instead of day 15.

The CDR3 sequence holds 16 residues, the cysteine and phenylalanine included. Only the CDR3 DNA is retained, 48 bases long and in frame from the first base. The germline V gene (reference sequence) gives CDR1 as SGHNT and CDR2 as YYREEE. From V the trimming removes 2 bases and from J it removes 2 bases, while the gene matches leave 4 bases of the junction unaccounted for. Sequenced here: CD8+ T cells sorted from PBMCs, sampled on the day of the yellow fever booster vaccination. This TCR came from a man aged 25 to 40 who received the YFV17D yellow fever vaccine. This sequence uses TRBV5-4 and TRBJ2-3; the junction holds 11 bases that match TRBD2. CDR3 protein: CASSFGTSGNTDTQYF. The DNA reads TGTGCCAGCAGCTTCGGGACTAGCGGAAACACAGATACGCAGTATTTT.